The 14 T cell receptor beta chains given below trace back to one sample, sequenced in a study of blood T cell repertoires in COVID-19. The table came from immunoSEQ multiplex PCR; TCRdb's copy has only in-frame clones and leaves some out. The data contain under 200,000 clones, around four fifths of them seen just once; the ten biggest clones take up 10% to 15%. The material sequenced was PBMCs or T cells enriched from blood (not recorded which). These TCRs come from a woman in her sixties who had recovered from COVID-19.

This clone was counted a few times. V usage is TRBV30 and J usage is TRBJ2-7; possible D gene TRBD2, 5 bases. From germline, CDR1 is GTSNPN and CDR2 SVGIG (reference sequence). CDR3 size: 11 residues. Trimming cost V 5 bases and J 2 bases, with 7 bases left between them. In nucleotides, the CDR3 is TGTGCCTGGTCCGGGACCTACGAGCAGTACTTC. This translates into CAWSGTYEQYF.

The V gene is TRBV2, the J gene TRBJ2-7, with D unclear. The CDR3 extends over 12 amino acids. Trimming cost V 6 bases and J 4 bases, with 10 bases left between them. Germline lookup yields CDR1 SNHLY and CDR2 FYNNEI. The CDR3 reads CASRPGFYEQYF. CDR3 nucleotide sequence: TGTGCCAGCAGACCCGGTTTTTACGAGCAGTACTTC. Combining the CDR3 with reference TRBV2 and TRBJ2-7 gives the whole variable domain EPEVTQTPSHQVTQMGQEVILRCVPISNHLYFYWYRQILGQKVEFLVSFYNNEISEKSEIFDDQFSVERPDGSNFTLKIRSTKLEDSAMYFCASRPGFYEQYFGPGTRLTVT.

The rearrangement uses TRBV6-5 and TRBJ1-4; 7 positions match TRBD1. The CDR3 is made up of 15 amino acids. From germline, CDR1 is MNHEY and CDR2 SVGAGI. The V and J ends lost 7 bases and 5 bases, in that order; junction bases with no gene match: 10. The CDR3, as DNA: TGTGCCAGCACGTGGGCCTCAGGGGGAAATGAAAAACTGTTTTTT. Its protein is CASTWASGGNEKLFF.

The rearrangement uses TRBV4-2 and TRBJ2-1, with 14 bases lining up with TRBD2. The germline V gene has CDR1 LGHNA and CDR2 YNFKEQ. Unmatched junction bases numbered 6, after V lost 4 bases and J lost 7 bases. There are 16 residues in the CDR3. CDR3 amino acids: CASSLRLAGGRNEQFF. Here the CDR3 DNA reads TGTGCCAGCAGCCTAAGACTAGCGGGGGGGCGGAATGAGCAGTTCTTC.

The chain is built from TRBV6-1 and TRBJ1-1; D uncertain. The CDR3 totals 13 residues. Germline V lookup: CDR1 MNHNS, CDR2 SASEGT. The ends were cut back, 3 bases at V and 6 bases at J, with 11 bases in the middle. The DNA for the CDR3 is TGTGCCAGCAGTGAGCACATCGTCTCTGAAGCTTTCTTT. Its translation: CASSEHIVSEAFF.

The chain recombines TRBV5-4 with TRBJ1-2; TRBD1 might be the D (6 bases). V was pared by 0 bases and J by 4 bases, with 10 bases between. The CDR3 has 14 amino acids. Germline V lookup: CDR1 SGHNT, CDR2 YYREEE (reference sequence). CDR3 loop: CASSLEGGGYGYTF. As DNA, the CDR3 is TGTGCCAGCAGCTTGGAAGGGGGTGGCTATGGCTACACCTTC.

This chain joins TRBV5-1 and TRBJ1-1; D gene uncertain. This CDR3 spans 15 amino acids. Germline CDR1 SGHRS, CDR2 YFSETQ. With 3 bases removed from V and 5 bases from J, the gap between germline ends came to 17 bases. The DNA for the CDR3 is TGCGCCAGCAGCTACATTACGGGAGGGAAGACTGAAGCTTTCTTT. Translation: CASSYITGGKTEAFF.

This clone was seen only once. The chain employs TRBV10-1 and TRBJ2-5, with TRBD1 identical over 8 bases. Trimming cost V 8 bases and J 3 bases; bases outside gene matches: 20. Germline V gives CDR1 WNHNN, CDR2 SYGVQD (reference sequence). CDR3 length: 18 residues. DNA of the CDR3: TGCGCCAGCGGAAAGGTGTTGAAGACAGGGGTATGGGAAGAGACCCAGTACTTC. Protein: CASGKVLKTGVWEETQYF.

The chain carries TRBV5-8 and TRBJ1-2, with D possibly matching TRBD1 (5 bases). Per germline, CDR1 SGHTS and CDR2 YDEGEE. The V gene lost 0 bases and the J gene lost 2 bases, with 5 bases spanning the gap. The CDR3 spans 13 residues. The CDR3 sequence is CASSLGTNYGYTF. The CDR3, as DNA: TGTGCCAGCAGCTTGGGGACAAACTATGGCTACACCTTC.

The gene calls are TRBV3-1 (or the pseudogene TRBV3-2) and TRBJ2-3, with 11 bases lining up with TRBD2. The trim removed 4 bases at V and 0 bases at J, leaving 3 bases unmatched. CDR1 and CDR2 (germline): LGHDT, YNNKEL (reference sequence). CDR3 length equals 16 residues. CDR3 coding DNA: TGTGCCAGCAGCCCACTAGCGGGGGTTAGCACAGATACGCAGTATTTT. Translating gives CASSPLAGVSTDTQYF.

CDR3 in DNA: TGTGCCAGCAGCTTGGTCCTAGAGGAGACCCAGTACTTC. Its protein is CASSLVLEETQYF. The chain couples TRBV5-5 to TRBJ2-5, with no clear D. CDR1 SGHKS and CDR2 YYEKEE come from the germline V gene (reference sequence). Trimming shortened V by 0 bases and J by 5 bases, and 8 bases separated the two germline ends. CDR3 length: 13 amino acids.

This chain joins TRBV12-3 or TRBV12-4 and TRBJ1-2; D may be TRBD1 (6 bases). V was pared by 6 bases and J by 1 base, with 9 bases between. The CDR3 totals 13 residues. CDR3 region: CASSPGHNYGYTF. In DNA, the CDR3 is TGTGCCAGCAGCCCGGGACATAACTATGGCTACACCTTC.

This sequence joins TRBV28 and TRBJ1-2; 8 nucleotides align to TRBD1. Germline lookup yields CDR1 MDHEN and CDR2 SYDVKM. V shed 5 bases, J shed 6 bases, and the junction held 5 bases outside the gene matches. The CDR3 length is 13 residues. CDR3: CASSRDRHNGYTF. The CDR3 nucleotides read TGTGCCAGCAGTCGGGACAGGCATAATGGCTACACCTTC.

CDR3 sequence: CASSVGAPNIQYF. CDR3 nucleotide sequence: TGTGCCAGCAGTGTGGGAGCCCCGAACATTCAGTACTTC. V is TRBV2 and J is TRBJ2-4; tentative D call: TRBD2 (5 bases). Per germline, CDR1 SNHLY and CDR2 FYNNEI. V lost 4 bases and J 7 bases, leaving 11 bases between the germline ends. The CDR3 sequence is 13 residues long.